The rows below give T cell receptor beta chains drawn from one sample of a study of patients and donors after allogeneic stem cell transplantation. One entry per CDR3 protein results from TCRdb running MiXCR on the RT-PCR reads. The table records approximately 98,000 distinct CDR3 sequences, approximately 40% of them present only once. Sequenced sample: blood, either unsorted or a sorted T cell fraction (not recorded which). These receptors came from a human donor who was either an allogeneic HSCT recipient or a stem cell or donor lymphocyte infusion donor (not recorded which). It is not recorded whose cells these are; they may come from a transplant donor. Both conserved end residues are part of each CDR3. D genes are given only for firm matches. The listing skips clone size in some rows; elsewhere it reads once, few, many or a size class.

size | J | D | V | DNA | CDR3
- | TRBJ1-2 | - | TRBV18 | TGTGCCAGCTCACGGGGGAATGGCTACACCTTC | CASSRGNGYTF
- | TRBJ1-1 | - | TRBV7-9 | TGTGCCAGCCTGGGACACTTGAACACTGAAGCTTTCTTT | CASLGHLNTEAFF
- | TRBJ2-5 | TRBD2 | TRBV11-2 | TGTGCCAGCAGCTCGACCCTAGCGGGGGTTATGACCCAGTACTTC | CASSSTLAGVMTQYF
few | TRBJ1-6 | - | TRBV7-9 | TGTGCCAGCAGCTTCGGGTCATCGGGTGGTGATTCACCCCTCCACTTT | CASSFGSSGGDSPLHF
- | TRBJ1-2 | TRBD1 | TRBV28 | TGTGCCAGCAGTAAGATTCGGACAGGGATGAAGGGCTACACCTTC | CASSKIRTGMKGYTF
- | TRBJ2-7 | - | TRBV28 | TGTGCCAGCAGTTTACCGGGGGCAAACTACGAGCAGTACTTC | CASSLPGANYEQYF
many | TRBJ1-6 | - | TRBV6-5 | TGTGCCAGCAGGGGACCGAATTCACCCCTCCACTTT | CASRGPNSPLHF
- | TRBJ2-7 | - | TRBV25-1 | TGTGCCAGCAGTGGGGGGGCCCTAACCGAGCAGTACTTC | CASSGGALTEQYF
- | TRBJ2-7 | - | TRBV4-3 | TGCGCCAGCAGCCAAGGGACTAAGGGCGGTTCCTACGAGCAGTACTTC | CASSQGTKGGSYEQYF
- | TRBJ1-1 | - | TRBV27 | TGTGCCAGCAGAGTGCGTGTGGGGACTGAAGCTTTCTTT | CASRVRVGTEAFF
- | TRBJ1-1 | TRBD1 | TRBV4-3 | TGCGCCAGCAGCCAGACAGGGGGCAGGACTGAAGCTTTCTTT | CASSQTGGRTEAFF
- | TRBJ2-3 | - | TRBV9 | TGTGCCAGCAGCGTCTGGGGGGGCGAGGCAGATACGCAGTATTTT | CASSVWGGEADTQYF
- | TRBJ2-5 | TRBD2 | TRBV12-3/TRBV12-4 | TGTGCCAGCAGTCTGGGGACTAGCGGGTTACAAGAGACCCAGTACTTC | CASSLGTSGLQETQYF
- | TRBJ2-1 | - | TRBV11-2 | TGTGCCAGCAGATCCCTCAGAGCGAAGCACGACAATGAGCAGTTCTTC | CASRSLRAKHDNEQFF
- | TRBJ1-6 | - | TRBV20-1 | TGCAGTGCTAGAGACCAACAGGGCTCCTATAATTCACCCCTCCACTTT | CSARDQQGSYNSPLHF
- | TRBJ1-2 | - | TRBV15 | TGTGCCACCAGCCTTCGGAGGGACACAGTCAACTATGGCTACACCTTC | CATSLRRDTVNYGYTF
- | TRBJ2-7 | - | TRBV30 | TGTGCCTGGAGCGCAGAGCCCGGCTACGAGCAGTACTTC | CAWSAEPGYEQYF
- | TRBJ2-1 | TRBD2 | TRBV9 | TGTGCCAGCAGCGGTAGCGGGAGAAGAAATGAGCAGTTCTTC | CASSGSGRRNEQFF
- | TRBJ2-5 | - | TRBV4-2 | TGTGCCAGCAGCCAAGATGCACGGCACCAAGAGACCCAGTACTTC | CASSQDARHQETQYF
once | TRBJ2-1 | - | TRBV4-3 | TGCGCCAGCAGCCAAGGGAGGGCGAGGCATGAGCAGTTCTTC | CASSQGRARHEQFF
- | TRBJ1-1 | TRBD1 | TRBV6-5 | TGTGCCAGCAGTCTCCACAGGGGGAAGAACACTGAAGCTTTCTTT | CASSLHRGKNTEAFF
many | TRBJ1-5 | - | TRBV7-8 | TGTGCCAGCAGCTTAGCGCTGGTCAGCCCAGGCTCCTATAGCAATCAGCCCCAGCATTTT | CASSLALVSPGSYSNQPQHF
few | TRBJ1-1 | - | TRBV29-1 | TGCAGCGTTGGTGAGGCAACTGAAGCTTTCTTT | CSVGEATEAFF
few | TRBJ2-7 | TRBD2 | TRBV6-6 | TGTGCCAGCAGTTGGGGGGTTGGTAGCGGGACCAACGAGCAGTACTTC | CASSWGVGSGTNEQYF